A single sample is the source of the 29 T cell receptor beta chains below, sequenced in a study of cytomegalovirus exposure and HLA in healthy donors. The PCR used 60 Vbeta and 13 Jbeta primers. Profiled with immunoSEQ multiplex PCR; TCRdb holds only in-frame clones, not every one. The profile covers under 200,000 clones, with approximately 77% appearing a single time and approximately 7% taken by the ten largest. The sequenced sample consisted of PBMCs. The receptors stem from a male donor in good health and CMV-seropositive.

The rearrangement joins TRBV18 to TRBJ1-1; weak D call: TRBD1 (6 bases). Germline CDR1 KGHSH, CDR2 LQKENI. With 6 bases removed from V and 5 bases from J, the gap between germline ends came to 13 bases. The CDR3 runs 13 residues. CDR3 protein: CASSHGRGTEAFF. CDR3 coding DNA: TGTGCCAGCTCCCATGGCAGGGGTACTGAAGCTTTCTTT.

The J gene is TRBJ1-3, the V gene TRBV30; no clear D gene. Germline CDR1 reads GTSNPN; CDR2 reads SVGIG (reference sequence). Trimming took 3 bases from V and 2 from J, leaving 14 bases between them. There are 15 residues in the CDR3. CDR3 residues: CAWSPTFSAGNTIYF. In DNA form, the CDR3 reads TGTGCCTGGAGCCCGACGTTTAGCGCTGGAAACACCATATATTTT.

The chain links TRBV5-4 to TRBJ1-1; no reliable D call. CDR3 size: 13 residues. Trimming removed 2 bases from V and 7 bases from J, with 12 bases in between. From germline, CDR1 is SGHNT and CDR2 YYREEE (reference sequence). The CDR3 here is CASSLYPRDEAFF. Here the CDR3 DNA reads TGTGCCAGCAGCTTATACCCGAGAGATGAAGCTTTCTTT.

This clone was found a few times. This chain links TRBV6-5 with TRBJ2-2; 7 bases match TRBD1. V trimming: 6 bases; J trimming: 4 bases; junction bases outside the gene matches: 8. Germline-derived CDR1 and CDR2 are MNHEY and SVGAGI. The length of the CDR3 is 15 residues. DNA of the CDR3: TGTGCCAGCAGAAAACAGGGGTGGGGCACCGGGGAGCTGTTTTTT. It is translated as CASRKQGWGTGELFF.

The chain couples TRBV4-2 to TRBJ2-1; weak D call: TRBD2 (7 bases). CDR1 LGHNA and CDR2 YNFKEQ come from the germline V gene. The CDR3 extends over 13 amino acids. V lost 4 bases, J lost 9 bases, and 13 bases lay in between. CDR3 coding DNA: TGTGCCAGCAGCCCAGGACTAGGGGGTGAGCAGTTCTTC. This codes for CASSPGLGGEQFF.

CDR3: CSVSSGGYGGDTQYF. The CDR3 DNA follows: TGCAGCGTGAGTAGCGGGGGCTACGGGGGAGATACGCAGTATTTT. This chain connects TRBV29-1 to TRBJ2-3, with 9 bases fitting TRBD2. The CDR3 has 15 amino acids. Germline values: CDR1 SQVTM, CDR2 ANQGSEA. Germline trimming cut 6 bases from V and 5 bases from J; bases unmatched to any gene: 12.

In this sample, this clone turned up a few times. The chain links TRBV4-1 to TRBJ2-7, with 10 nucleotides matching TRBD1. The ends lost 3 bases at V and 3 bases at J; junction bases unmatched: 2. Per the germline V gene, CDR1 is MGHRA and CDR2 is YSYEKL. This CDR3 is built from 14 residues. The CDR3 sequence: CASSHGTGVYEQYF. The CDR3 nucleotides read TGCGCCAGCAGCCACGGGACAGGGGTCTACGAGCAGTACTTC.

The chain uses TRBV6-5 and TRBJ1-6; 7 nucleotides line up with TRBD1. V was clipped by 2 bases and J by 8 bases; unmatched bases: 6. The CDR3 is 15 amino acids. The germline V gene has CDR1 MNHEY and CDR2 SVGAGI. The CDR3 coding sequence is TGTGCCAGCAGTTACCGGGACAGTGCCTATTCACCCCTCCACTTT. Protein sequence: CASSYRDSAYSPLHF.

This clone was detected only once. The chain couples TRBV5-1 to TRBJ2-1, with 7 bases lining up with TRBD2. Trimming removed 4 bases from V and 3 bases from J; junction bases left unmatched: 10. Germline V gene data show CDR1 as SGHRS and CDR2 as YFSETQ. This CDR3 comprises 16 residues. The CDR3: CASSHDLWGGYNEQFF. CDR3 DNA sequence: TGCGCCAGCAGCCACGATTTGTGGGGGGGCTACAATGAGCAGTTCTTC.

The chain links TRBV13 to TRBJ2-1, with 16 positions matching TRBD2. CDR1 is PRHDT, CDR2 FYEKMQ, per germline (reference sequence). The ends lost 5 bases at V and 3 bases at J; junction bases unmatched: 10. This CDR3 spans 19 amino acids. CDR3 amino acids: CASSPPGTSGGVYYNEQFF. The CDR3 DNA sequence: TGTGCCAGCAGCCCCCCCGGGACTAGCGGGGGGGTTTACTACAATGAGCAGTTCTTC.

Here the CDR3 reads CASKKGQGHSPLHF. The CDR3 DNA reads as TGTGCCAGCAAGAAGGGACAGGGTCATTCACCCCTCCACTTT. The gene calls are TRBV6-5 and TRBJ1-6, with 9 bases matching TRBD1. The V segment lost 7 bases and the J segment 8 bases; nucleotides outside the gene matches: 6. CDR1 is MNHEY, CDR2 SVGAGI, per germline. The CDR3 covers 14 residues.

This chain uses TRBV5-6 with TRBJ1-3, with 9 bases aligning to TRBD1. The germline V gene has CDR1 SGHDT and CDR2 YYEEEE. The CDR3 has 18 amino acids. Germline trimming cut 0 bases from V and 4 bases from J; bases unmatched to any gene: 11. DNA for the CDR3: TGTGCCAGCAGCTTGGGACAGGGGGGCTTCGGTAGAGGAAACACCATATATTTT. This translates into CASSLGQGGFGRGNTIYF. The entire variable domain, with the rest obtained from reference TRBV5-6 and TRBJ1-3, is as follows: DAGVTQSPTHLIKTRGQQVTLRCSPKSGHDTVSWYQQALGQGPQFIFQYYEEEERQRGNFPDRFSGHQFPNYSSELNVNALLLGDSALYLCASSLGQGGFGRGNTIYFGEGSWLTVV.

V and J are TRBV27 and TRBJ1-2; 9 bases match TRBD1. The CDR3 is 14 residues long. Germline V gene data show CDR1 as MNHEY and CDR2 as SMNVEV (reference sequence). V shed 4 bases, J shed 2 bases, and the junction held 2 bases outside the gene matches. CDR3 loop: CASSSGTGNYGYTF. Here the CDR3 DNA reads TGTGCCAGCAGTTCCGGGACAGGGAACTATGGCTACACCTTC.

A note on this clone: The same CDR3 can be traced to other DNA sequences in this sample. The chain is built from TRBV30 and TRBJ1-2; D uncertain. The CDR3 covers 11 residues. The V and J ends lost 2 bases and 11 bases respectively, with 12 bases between them. Per the germline V gene, CDR1 is GTSNPN and CDR2 is SVGIG (reference sequence). The CDR3 DNA reads as TGTGCCTGGAGTCGTAGTGCGAGGTACACCTTC. It specifies CAWSRSARYTF.

This clone was detected once. The V and J genes are TRBV18 and TRBJ2-7; 8 positions match TRBD1. The germline gives CDR1 KGHSH, CDR2 LQKENI. The V and J ends lost 6 bases and 4 bases, in that order; junction bases with no gene match: 14. This CDR3 has 16 residues. The CDR3 loop is CASSPEKTGAPYEQYF. For the CDR3, the DNA is TGTGCCAGCTCTCCGGAAAAGACAGGGGCGCCGTACGAGCAGTACTTC.

The J gene is TRBJ2-5, the V gene TRBV7-2, with 7 bases fitting TRBD2. CDR3 length equals 17 residues. From germline, CDR1 is SGHTA and CDR2 FQGNSA. Trimming cost V 5 bases and J 2 bases; bases outside gene matches: 14. CDR3 amino acids: CASSITRGEDPQETQYF. Written as DNA, the CDR3 is TGTGCCAGCAGCATCACTCGGGGGGAAGACCCACAAGAGACCCAGTACTTC.

This chain links TRBV9 with TRBJ2-6; 8 nucleotides align to TRBD1. CDR1 and CDR2 (germline): SGDLS, YYNGEE. The CDR3 is made up of 19 amino acids. V was clipped by 3 bases and J by 0 bases; unmatched bases: 11. The CDR3 DNA sequence: TGTGCCAGCAGCGCGTCAGGGGGCCGTACCTTCTCTGGGGCCAACGTCCTGACTTTC. Its protein product is CASSASGGRTFSGANVLTF. Combining the CDR3 with reference TRBV9 and TRBJ2-6 gives the whole variable domain DSGVTQTPKHLITATGQRVTLRCSPRSGDLSVYWYQQSLDQGLQFLIQYYNGEERAKGNILERFSAQQFPDLHSELNLSSLELGDSALYFCASSASGGRTFSGANVLTFGAGSRLTVL.

V is TRBV6-6 and J is TRBJ1-2; 7 bases are a match to TRBD1. Looked up from germline, CDR1 is MNHNY and CDR2 is SVGAGI (reference sequence). Trimming cost V 6 bases and J 0 bases; bases outside gene matches: 10. CDR3 length equals 16 residues. The chain's CDR3 is CASSPFTGTANYGYTF. The CDR3, as DNA: TGTGCCAGCAGCCCCTTCACCGGGACAGCTAACTATGGCTACACCTTC.

This chain uses TRBV6-6 with TRBJ2-7; D is uncertain. V gave up 0 bases and J gave up 4 bases, with 10 bases separating them. The CDR3 runs to 14 residues. Germline values: CDR1 MNHNY, CDR2 SVGAGI (reference sequence). As DNA, the CDR3 is TGTGCCAGCAGTTACTCCCGACTCGTGTACGAGCAGTACTTC. Translated, it gives CASSYSRLVYEQYF.

The chain has TRBV29-1 and TRBJ2-7; D might be TRBD1 (6 bases). The CDR3 consists of 12 residues. Trimming shortened V by 4 bases and J by 7 bases, and 14 bases separated the two germline ends. CDR1 SQVTM and CDR2 ANQGSEA come from the germline V gene. The CDR3 loop reads CSVGNRVNEQYF. DNA of the CDR3: TGCAGCGTTGGTAACAGGGTTAATGAGCAGTACTTC.

This chain connects TRBV4-2 to TRBJ1-1, with 10 bases identical to TRBD1. Germline V gene lookup returns CDR1 LGHNA and CDR2 YNFKEQ. V lost 1 base, J lost 5 bases, and 4 bases stayed unmatched. The length of the CDR3 is 15 residues. The CDR3 protein is CASSQGGQGRTEAFF. The CDR3 region has the DNA TGTGCCAGCAGCCAAGGGGGACAGGGGAGAACTGAAGCTTTCTTT.

This clone showed up just a few times. The chain recombines TRBV6-5 with TRBJ1-2; 7 bases align to TRBD1. Germline loops: CDR1 MNHEY, CDR2 SVGAGI. The CDR3 loop spans 16 amino acids. Trimming removed 2 bases from V and 0 bases from J; junction bases left unmatched: 6. The CDR3 loop reads CASSYDRDGANYGYTF. CDR3 bases: TGTGCCAGCAGTTACGACAGGGATGGGGCTAACTATGGCTACACCTTC.

Here the CDR3 reads CASRSTGLANYGYTF. The CDR3 DNA sequence: TGTGCCAGCAGATCGACAGGATTAGCTAACTATGGCTACACCTTC. The gene calls are TRBV6-5 and TRBJ1-2, with D maybe TRBD1 (6 bases). Germline-derived CDR1 and CDR2 are MNHEY and SVGAGI. Trimming shortened V by 6 bases and J by 0 bases, and 14 bases separated the two germline ends. This CDR3 has 15 amino acids.

This clone was seen a handful of times. The chain combines TRBV4-1 with TRBJ1-5, with 7 bases aligning to TRBD1. The V segment lost 0 bases and the J segment 8 bases; nucleotides outside the gene matches: 10. Per germline, CDR1 MGHRA and CDR2 YSYEKL. The CDR3 is 16 residues long. The CDR3 nucleotides read TGCGCCAGCAGCCAAGATGCAGGGGGATTGGGGGAGCCCCAGCATTTT. It is translated as CASSQDAGGLGEPQHF.

The rearrangement uses TRBV4-2 and TRBJ1-2; perhaps TRBD1 as D (5 bases). This CDR3 has 15 amino acids. Germline assignment: CDR1 LGHNA and CDR2 YNFKEQ. Trimming removed 0 bases from V and 3 bases from J, with 11 bases in between. The chain's CDR3 is CASSQDQGPDYGYTF. The CDR3 region has the DNA TGTGCCAGCAGCCAAGATCAGGGTCCGGACTATGGCTACACCTTC.

This clone was seen a handful of times. The rearrangement joins TRBV6-1 to TRBJ1-6; D gene unclear. Trimming cost V 6 bases and J 8 bases, with 8 bases left between them. CDR1 and CDR2 from the germline V gene are MNHNS and SASEGT. CDR3 size: 12 residues. The CDR3 region has the DNA TGTGCCAGCAGGCCGGGAGATTCACCCCTCCACTTT. This gives the protein CASRPGDSPLHF.

This clone was detected only a few times. This chain connects TRBV11-2 to TRBJ1-2, with D perhaps matching TRBD1 (6 bases). The CDR3 runs to 13 residues. The V end was cut by 5 bases, the J end by 4 bases, with 11 bases between. The germline V gene encodes CDR1 SGHAT and CDR2 FQNNGV. Here the CDR3 DNA reads TGTGCCAGCAGCCCACAGGGTGGCTATGGCTACACCTTC. Its translation is CASSPQGGYGYTF.

This clone was seen just once. The chain couples TRBV7-9 to TRBJ2-3, with D possibly TRBD1 on 6 matching bases. The CDR3 length is 15 residues. Germline V gene lookup returns CDR1 SEHNR and CDR2 FQNEAQ (reference sequence). The V gene lost 1 base and the J gene lost 2 bases, with 10 bases spanning the gap. The CDR3 region is CASSLEGHNTDTQYF. DNA of the CDR3: TGTGCCAGCAGCTTAGAGGGACATAACACAGATACGCAGTATTTT. Full variable domain (remainder filled in from reference TRBV7-9 and TRBJ2-3): DTGVSQNPRHKITKRGQNVTFRCDPISEHNRLYWYRQTLGQGPEFLTYFQNEAQLEKSRLLSDRFSAERPKGSFSTLEIQRTEQGDSAMYLCASSLEGHNTDTQYFGPGTRLTVL.

The chain employs TRBV11-2 and TRBJ2-7; D is unclear. Trimming removed 1 base at V and 6 bases at J, with 10 bases between. The CDR3 runs to 13 residues. Germline lookup yields CDR1 SGHAT and CDR2 FQNNGV. CDR3 protein: CASSLASSGEQYF. The CDR3, as DNA: TGTGCCAGCAGCTTAGCCTCCTCCGGCGAGCAGTACTTC.